This entry is about one TCR beta chain. Its antigen is currently unknown. Germline V lookup: CDR1 LGHDT, CDR2 YNNKEL (reference sequence). The CDR3 contains 14 residues. V was pared by 0 bases and J by 2 bases, with 8 bases between. Sequencing libraries made from TCR beta cDNA carried unique molecular identifiers. TCRdb recomputed calls from the PCR reads with MiXCR, one row per CDR3 protein. The data contain hundreds of thousands of distinct CDR3 sequences, approximately 46% of them singletons. The data were taken from a study of post-analysis software for immune sequencing data. Findings and limits, study-wide: Strong co-clustering by F measure was evident for samples that had been prepared in the same batch. TRBV5-6, TRBV5-1 and TRBV20-1 belonged to a set of a few TRBV segments that were more frequent in patients than controls.

This TCR came from a girl aged 5 to 17 with multiple sclerosis. What was sequenced was blood. The chain has TRBV3-1 and TRBJ2-7; D ambiguous. The DNA of the CDR3 is TGTGCCAGCAGCCAAGATCACAAGACCTACGAGCAGTACTTC. It encodes CASSQDHKTYEQYF.